The 29 T cell receptor beta chains below were found in one sample sequenced in a study of OX40 agonist ivuxolimab in advanced cancers. The data were produced by immunoSEQ multiplex PCR, yet TCRdb's version contains in-frame clones alone and is incomplete. The sample lists about 100,000 clones; roughly 90% were seen once. This specimen consisted of CD4+ or CD8+ T cells sorted from blood, obtained in a trial of the OX40 agonist ivuxolimab. The receptors come from an adult with an advanced solid tumor such as melanoma, head and neck, liver or kidney cancer.

The chain joins TRBV29-1 to TRBJ2-7; D gene ambiguous. V was cut by 7 bases and J by 6 bases, with 19 bases left in between. The germline V gene encodes CDR1 SQVTM and CDR2 ANQGSEA. CDR3 length: 13 residues. The CDR3 DNA follows: TGCAGCGCCGCAACACAACCAAAGATCGAGCAGTACTTC. Amino acids: CSAATQPKIEQYF.

This chain connects TRBV5-1 to TRBJ1-5, with 7 bases that match TRBD1. Germline loops: CDR1 SGHRS, CDR2 YFSETQ. The CDR3 extends over 14 amino acids. Trimming cost V 4 bases and J 4 bases; bases outside gene matches: 5. CDR3 sequence (DNA): TGCGCCAGCAGCGCGACAGGGCCGAATCAGCCCCAGCATTTT. Protein product: CASSATGPNQPQHF.

The CDR3 here is CASSYSTSYEQYF. CDR3 DNA: TGTGCCAGCAGTTACTCGACTTCCTACGAGCAGTACTTC. V and J are TRBV6-5 and TRBJ2-7, with D unresolved. V lost 0 bases, J lost 1 base, and 4 bases lay in between. This CDR3 is 13 amino acids long. Germline V gene sequence: CDR1 MNHEY, CDR2 SVGAGI.

The chain carries TRBV5-4 and TRBJ2-3; 8 bases are a match to TRBD2. CDR3 length: 17 residues. Germline CDR1 reads SGHNT; CDR2 reads YYREEE (reference sequence). V was pared by 4 bases and J by 6 bases, with 16 bases of the junction left unmatched. This chain's CDR3 is CASSNGLARGTEDTQYF. The DNA for the CDR3 is TGTGCCAGCAGCAATGGACTAGCCCGCGGAACGGAGGATACGCAGTATTTT.

A note on this clone: This may stem from a read error, because a much larger clone lies one nucleotide away. This sample also contains other DNA sequences that code for the same CDR3. The rearrangement links TRBV4-2 to TRBJ2-2, with no clear D. Germline assignment: CDR1 LGHNA and CDR2 YNFKEQ. V lost 2 bases to trimming and J lost 5 bases, with 3 bases between them. This CDR3 has 12 amino acids. This CDR3 is CASSQPTGELFF. In DNA, the CDR3 is TGTGCCAGCAGCCAACCGACCGGGGAGCTGTTTTTT.

The chain combines TRBV6-1 with TRBJ2-3, with D maybe TRBD1 (6 bases). CDR1 MNHNS and CDR2 SASEGT come from the germline V gene. The germline V and J ends were trimmed by 8 bases and 1 base, with 13 bases remaining between them. This CDR3 region has 14 residues. CDR3 in amino acids: CASGSGHRTDTQYF. CDR3 nucleotide sequence: TGTGCCAGCGGTTCGGGACACCGCACAGATACGCAGTATTTT.

This chain uses TRBV10-1 with TRBJ2-1; D not resolved. The CDR3 has 12 residues. V was shortened by 0 bases and J by 8 bases, with 5 bases between the two germline ends. Germline loops: CDR1 WNHNN, CDR2 SYGVQD (reference sequence). CDR3 region: CASSESLDEQFF. The CDR3 nucleotides read TGCGCCAGCAGTGAGTCGCTCGATGAGCAGTTCTTC.

This rearrangement joins TRBV19 to TRBJ2-5; D ambiguous. This CDR3 comprises 12 residues. The V end lost 6 bases, the J end lost 3 bases, and 8 bases lay between the germline ends. Germline CDR1 LNHDA, CDR2 SQIVND (reference sequence). The CDR3 region has the DNA TGTGCCAGTAGCAAGCGAGAAGAGACCCAGTACTTC. Translating gives CASSKREETQYF.

V gene TRBV5-1 combines with J gene TRBJ2-2; TRBD2 agrees at 10 bases. After removal of 2 bases from V and 1 base from J, the junction contained 2 bases not matched to a gene. The CDR3 extends over 16 amino acids. Germline V CDR1 and CDR2: SGHRS, YFSETQ. CDR3 DNA sequence: TGCGCCAGCAGCTTTCTAGCGGGAGTGAACACCGGGGAGCTGTTTTTT. It codes for CASSFLAGVNTGELFF. Full variable domain (missing parts from reference TRBV5-1 and TRBJ2-2): KAGVTQTPRYLIKTRGQQVTLSCSPISGHRSVSWYQQTPGQGLQFLFEYFSETQRNKGNFPGRFSGRQFSNSRSEMNVSTLELGDSALYLCASSFLAGVNTGELFFGEGSRLTVL.

This clone was detected once. This rearrangement joins TRBV11-2 to TRBJ2-4; D perhaps matches TRBD2 (6 bases). Looked up from germline, CDR1 is SGHAT and CDR2 is FQNNGV. The CDR3 has 17 residues. The V end lost 2 bases, the J end lost 3 bases, and 17 bases lay between the germline ends. CDR3 protein: CASSLITAAGGKNIQYF. Here the CDR3 DNA reads TGTGCCAGCAGCTTAATCACCGCGGCCGGGGGCAAAAACATTCAGTACTTC.

The J gene is TRBJ2-7, the V gene TRBV10-1; weak D call: TRBD1 (6 bases). V shed 2 bases and J shed 4 bases, with 15 bases lying between them. The germline gives CDR1 WNHNN, CDR2 SYGVQD (reference sequence). The CDR3 contains 15 residues. The CDR3 spells CASSESPVQGYEQYF. CDR3 DNA sequence: TGCGCCAGCAGTGAGAGCCCCGTACAGGGATACGAGCAGTACTTC.

The chain combines TRBV6-6 with TRBJ2-7; perhaps TRBD2 as D (6 bases). CDR1 and CDR2 (germline): MNHNY, SVGAGI (reference sequence). The length of the CDR3 is 12 residues. Deletions cut 7 bases from V and 2 bases from J, with 9 bases between. CDR3 sequence (DNA): TGTGCCAGCAAGGAGGGCCCCTACGAGCAGTACTTC. This gives the protein CASKEGPYEQYF.

The genes are TRBV7-2 and TRBJ1-3; D unresolved. This CDR3 is built from 13 residues. Trimming shortened V by 1 base and J by 3 bases, and 4 bases separated the two germline ends. In germline, CDR1 is SGHTA, CDR2 FQGNSA. CDR3 nucleotides: TGTGCCAGCAGCTTAGTCCGTGGAAACACCATATATTTT. This gives the protein CASSLVRGNTIYF.

The V call is TRBV7-2, the J call TRBJ2-7, with D possibly being TRBD2 (5 bases). From germline, CDR1 is SGHTA and CDR2 FQGNSA. V was trimmed by 1 base and J by 2 bases, leaving 6 bases between them. This CDR3 contains 13 residues. This CDR3 is CASSLVRAYEQYF. The CDR3 DNA follows: TGTGCCAGCAGCTTAGTGAGGGCCTACGAGCAGTACTTC.

The table lists this clone with a count of one. The chain couples TRBV19 to TRBJ2-7; 7 bases agree with TRBD2. V shed 6 bases and J 2 bases; nucleotides not matched to a gene: 7. CDR1 LNHDA and CDR2 SQIVND come from the germline V gene (reference sequence). The CDR3 covers 14 residues. The CDR3 nucleotides read TGTGCCAGTAGACCGAGCGGGGCCCCCTACGAGCAGTACTTC. This encodes CASRPSGAPYEQYF.

The J gene is TRBJ2-7, the V gene TRBV10-3, with 12 bases aligning to TRBD1. Germline V gives CDR1 ENHRY, CDR2 SYGVKD. V shed 6 bases, J shed 5 bases, and the junction held 11 bases outside the gene matches. The CDR3 has 16 amino acids. CDR3 coding DNA: TGTGCCATCAGCGGGACAGGGGGCCTCCTGGGCGACGAGCAGTACTTC. It codes for CAISGTGGLLGDEQYF.

The CDR3 sequence: CASSAKTGEGEKLFF. CDR3 coding DNA: TGTGCCAGCAGCGCAAAAACAGGGGAGGGTGAAAAACTGTTTTTT. The chain is built from TRBV5-4 and TRBJ1-4; 7 positions agree with TRBD1. This CDR3 has 15 residues. Germline trimming cut 4 bases from V and 7 bases from J; bases unmatched to any gene: 10. Germline-derived CDR1 and CDR2 are SGHNT and YYREEE (reference sequence).

V usage is TRBV5-8 and J usage is TRBJ2-7, with D perhaps matching TRBD1 or TRBD2 (5 bases each). V was pared by 0 bases and J by 1 base, with 17 bases between. The CDR3 has 17 amino acids. Germline lookup yields CDR1 SGHTS and CDR2 YDEGEE. CDR3 bases: TGTGCCAGCAGCTTGGGGTTTTTTGGGGGTGCGTCCTACGAGCAGTACTTC. Amino acid sequence: CASSLGFFGGASYEQYF.

The chain recombines TRBV2 with TRBJ1-5; D is unclear. The CDR3 contains 15 residues. Germline lookup yields CDR1 SNHLY and CDR2 FYNNEI. Trimming removed 3 bases from V and 6 bases from J, with 15 bases in between. The CDR3: CASSDSTLAGQPQHF. In nucleotides, the CDR3 is TGTGCCAGCAGTGATTCCACACTAGCAGGTCAGCCCCAGCATTTT.

This chain links TRBV6-1 with TRBJ1-1, with TRBD1 as a possible D gene (6 bases). Germline V lookup: CDR1 MNHNS, CDR2 SASEGT. The CDR3 has 13 residues. Trimming stripped 6 bases from V and 4 bases from J, with 12 bases between. Here the CDR3 reads CASSFTGFTEAFF. CDR3 bases: TGTGCCAGCAGCTTCACAGGGTTCACTGAAGCTTTCTTT.

This sequence joins TRBV6-1 and TRBJ2-7; 9 bases are a match to TRBD1. CDR1 is MNHNS and CDR2 is SASEGT in the germline V gene. The CDR3 has 15 residues. V shed 1 base, J shed 1 base, and the junction held 2 bases outside the gene matches. CDR3 region: CASSEVGQGSYEQYF. DNA for the CDR3: TGTGCCAGCAGTGAAGTGGGACAGGGTTCCTACGAGCAGTACTTC.

CDR3 bases: TGTGCCAGCTGGGGCGGCGGAAGTGAAGCTTTCTTT. The encoded protein is CASWGGGSEAFF. The gene calls are TRBV18 and TRBJ1-1, with TRBD1 as a possible D gene (5 bases). The CDR3 has 12 amino acids. Trimming pared 7 bases from V and 7 bases from J, leaving 13 bases between. Germline lookup yields CDR1 KGHSH and CDR2 LQKENI.

V usage is TRBV10-3 and J usage is TRBJ2-5; 7 nucleotides align to TRBD1. Unmatched junction bases numbered 6, after V lost 4 bases and J lost 1 base. The CDR3 sequence is 15 residues long. CDR1 ENHRY and CDR2 SYGVKD come from the germline V gene. CDR3: CAISGTGVPQETQYF. DNA for the CDR3: TGTGCCATCAGTGGGACAGGAGTCCCCCAAGAGACCCAGTACTTC.

This clone was counted once. This chain joins TRBV30 and TRBJ2-7, with 10 nucleotides matching TRBD2. The J segment lost 7 bases and the V segment lost 0 bases, leaving 9 bases of the junction unmatched. This CDR3 region has 15 residues. The germline gives CDR1 GTSNPN, CDR2 SVGIG (reference sequence). The CDR3 reads CAWSVAGGPGLEQYF. As DNA, the CDR3 is TGTGCCTGGAGTGTAGCGGGAGGGCCGGGTTTGGAGCAGTACTTC.

The chain recombines TRBV6-1 with TRBJ1-2; 9 bases align to TRBD1. V lost 4 bases, J lost 8 bases, and 8 bases stayed unmatched. Germline values: CDR1 MNHNS, CDR2 SASEGT. CDR3 length: 14 amino acids. The CDR3 region has the DNA TGTGCCAGCAGTGGAGACAGGGGGGGTAGGGGCTACACCTTC. Translating gives CASSGDRGGRGYTF.

This clone came up a few times. This chain links TRBV30 with TRBJ1-1; D is possibly TRBD1 (6 bases). The CDR3 has 15 residues. The germline V gene encodes CDR1 GTSNPN and CDR2 SVGIG (reference sequence). V shed 4 bases and J shed 9 bases, with 24 bases lying between them. CDR3 protein: CAWTNPGHGYGQAFF. The CDR3, as DNA: TGTGCCTGGACTAACCCGGGACATGGCTACGGGCAAGCTTTCTTT.

The V call is TRBV28, the J call TRBJ2-3, with D perhaps TRBD1 or TRBD2 (7 bases each). Trimming left V 2 bases short and J 2 bases short, with 11 bases between. This CDR3 has 15 amino acids. CDR1 and CDR2 from the germline V gene are MDHEN and SYDVKM. CDR3 nucleotides: TGTGCCAGCAGTTTACAGGGGGGGTACACAGATACGCAGTATTTT. Amino acid sequence: CASSLQGGYTDTQYF.

The V gene is TRBV5-1, the J gene TRBJ1-4; TRBD1 matches 8 bases. J lost 4 bases, V lost 5 bases, and 10 bases had no gene match. This CDR3 spans 16 amino acids. Germline values: CDR1 SGHRS, CDR2 YFSETQ. CDR3 sequence (DNA): TGCGCCAGCAGAGACAGGGGCGTTTTCGGTAATGAAAAACTGTTTTTT. Residues: CASRDRGVFGNEKLFF.

The chain couples TRBV30 to TRBJ2-5; either TRBD1 or TRBD2 may supply D (5 bases each). CDR1 is GTSNPN and CDR2 is SVGIG in the germline V gene (reference sequence). This CDR3 comprises 14 residues. The V gene lost 2 bases and the J gene lost 2 bases, with 12 bases spanning the gap. The DNA for the CDR3 is TGTGCCTGGAGTACGGGGACCACTCAAGAGACCCAGTACTTC. It encodes CAWSTGTTQETQYF.